The source of this T cell receptor beta chain is a study of CD8 T cells in Susac syndrome. Notes on the study in general: It was acknowledged by the study that relatively few individuals were included in its TCR sequencing and HLA analysis.

RNA amounts of 0.5 to 1 ug underwent reverse transcription with random hexamers. Each CDR3 protein is one row after TCRdb ran MiXCR on the immunoSEQ multiplex PCR reads. The sample shows around 170,000 distinct CDR3 sequences, about 96% of them seen only once. On this clonotype itself: Its matching antigen is unknown.

The CDR3 has 15 residues. The germline gives CDR1 MNHEY, CDR2 SVGEGT. After removal of 2 bases from V and 5 bases from J, the junction contained 5 bases not matched to a gene. This receptor was taken from a human donor with Susac syndrome. The V and J genes are TRBV6-2 or TRBV6-3 and TRBJ2-1; TRBD2 aligns across 8 bases. Source material: CD4+ T cells from PBMCs. The CDR3 sequence is CASSYRLATNNEQFF. DNA of the CDR3: TGTGCCAGCAGTTACCGACTAGCGACCAACAATGAGCAGTTCTTC.